This T cell receptor (beta chain) comes out of a study of cytomegalovirus exposure and HLA in healthy donors. Study results and limitations: Cytomegalovirus-associated status was assigned to about 180 TCR beta chains.

Researchers ran the PCR with 60 Vbeta and 13 Jbeta primers. TCRdb's copy holds only in-frame clones and misses some; the assay was immunoSEQ multiplex PCR. The profile shows 150,000 to 200,000 clones, roughly 78% of them singletons. About this clone: Its antigen is not identified.

This CDR3 has 16 residues. With 4 bases clipped from V and 9 bases from J, the junction kept 10 bases outside the gene matches. Looked up from germline, CDR1 is SGHRS and CDR2 is YFSETQ. The origin of this receptor is a woman aged 45 to 65 in good health and CMV-seropositive. The rearrangement joins TRBV5-1 to TRBJ2-4; TRBD2 matches at 13 bases. Sequencing input: PBMCs. As DNA, the CDR3 is TGCGCCAGCAGCCCATGGACTAGCGGGGGTGTTGGCATTCAGTACTTC. It yields the protein CASSPWTSGGVGIQYF.